This entry lists 18 T cell receptor beta chains sequenced from one sample in a study of blood T cell repertoires in COVID-19. Sequencing was performed with immunoSEQ multiplex PCR; in TCRdb, only in-frame clones are kept and a portion is missing. In the table there are approximately 290,000 clones, 75% to 90% of which are singletons. The sequenced material came from peripheral blood. The source of these receptors is a man aged 25-45 years with acute or convalescent COVID-19.

V usage is TRBV12-3 or TRBV12-4 and J usage is TRBJ1-1; 8 positions agree with TRBD1. The length of the CDR3 is 13 residues. V was clipped by 6 bases and J by 3 bases; unmatched bases: 3. CDR3 region: CASSPQGDTEAFF. CDR3 sequence (DNA): TGTGCCAGCAGCCCACAGGGGGACACTGAAGCTTTCTTT.

The genes are TRBV7-8 and TRBJ2-7, with D perhaps TRBD2 (7 bases). Trimming cost V 5 bases and J 6 bases, with 23 bases left between them. The CDR3 spans 16 residues. Germline CDR1 SGHVS, CDR2 FQNEAQ. The CDR3 nucleotides read TGTGCCAGCAGCCCAGTCGGGGGCGGGAGTTCGATCGAGCAGTACTTC. Amino acid sequence: CASSPVGGGSSIEQYF.

The chain employs TRBV10-1 and TRBJ1-5; tentatively, D is TRBD1 (5 bases). Germline V gene lookup returns CDR1 WNHNN and CDR2 SYGVQD (reference sequence). This CDR3 has 14 residues. CDR3 region: CAMGGDCRVGPQHF. DNA of the CDR3: TGCGCTATGGGAGGGGATTGCAGGGTCGGGCCCCAGCATTTT.

The J gene is TRBJ1-5, the V gene TRBV10-3, with 8 positions matching TRBD1. Trimming removed 11 bases from V and 5 bases from J; junction bases left unmatched: 8. The CDR3 totals 13 residues. From germline, CDR1 is ENHRY and CDR2 SYGVKD. CDR3 residues: CAHGQGLDQPQHF. The CDR3 DNA sequence: TGTGCCCATGGACAGGGATTAGATCAGCCCCAGCATTTT.

The chain has TRBV28 and TRBJ2-4; TRBD1 matches at 8 bases. With 6 bases clipped from V and 0 bases from J, the junction kept 10 bases outside the gene matches. The CDR3 length is 17 residues. Germline values: CDR1 MDHEN, CDR2 SYDVKM. CDR3 DNA sequence: TGTGCCAGCAGAACTAACCGGGACAGGCTAGCCAAAAACATTCAGTACTTC. This translates into CASRTNRDRLAKNIQYF.

The chain links TRBV9 to TRBJ1-2; 7 bases map to TRBD1. The V gene end was trimmed by 4 bases and the J gene end by 5 bases; junction bases not matched to a gene: 2. Germline values: CDR1 SGDLS, CDR2 YYNGEE. This CDR3 contains 12 residues. The CDR3: CASSQTGYGYTF. CDR3 DNA sequence: TGTGCCAGCAGCCAGACAGGGTATGGCTACACCTTC.

V usage is TRBV19 and J usage is TRBJ1-4, with 7 bases matching TRBD1. Germline assignment: CDR1 LNHDA and CDR2 SQIVND (reference sequence). The trim removed 5 bases at V and 3 bases at J, leaving 6 bases unmatched. This CDR3 spans 15 amino acids. The CDR3 protein is CASSPGDSSNEKLFF. CDR3 bases: TGTGCCAGTAGTCCCGGGGACAGTTCTAATGAAAAACTGTTTTTT.

The J gene is TRBJ1-3, the V gene TRBV28, with a possible D match to TRBD1 (5 bases). This CDR3 spans 15 amino acids. The V gene lost 5 bases and the J gene lost 3 bases, with 14 bases spanning the gap. Germline CDR1 reads MDHEN; CDR2 reads SYDVKM. CDR3 in DNA: TGTGCCAGCAGTGCCGATCCCCAGGGTGGAAACACCATATATTTT. Its translation is CASSADPQGGNTIYF.

The gene calls are TRBV9 and TRBJ2-7; 9 bases agree with TRBD1. Trimming at V came to 4 bases and at J to 5 bases, leaving 10 bases not matched to a gene. The germline V gene has CDR1 SGDLS and CDR2 YYNGEE. This CDR3 has 15 residues. The CDR3 sequence is CASSPEGQGGNEQYF. Written as DNA, the CDR3 is TGTGCCAGCAGCCCAGAGGGACAGGGTGGTAACGAGCAGTACTTC.

This clone showed up just once. This chain links TRBV5-5 with TRBJ2-3; 14 bases line up with TRBD2. Germline-derived CDR1 and CDR2 are SGHKS and YYEKEE (reference sequence). CDR3 length: 17 amino acids. V lost 3 bases and J lost 5; bases outside the gene matches: 8. For the CDR3, the DNA is TGTGCCAGCAGCTACCGACTAGCGGGGGGGCCCGGAGATACGCAGTATTTT. Protein sequence: CASSYRLAGGPGDTQYF. Full variable domain (outside the CDR3, taken from reference TRBV5-5 and TRBJ2-3): DAGVTQSPTHLIKTRGQQVTLRCSPISGHKSVSWYQQVLGQGPQFIFQYYEKEERGRGNFPDRFSARQFPNYSSELNVNALLLGDSALYLCASSYRLAGGPGDTQYFGPGTRLTVL.

This clone was detected only a few times. This chain uses TRBV7-2 with TRBJ1-5; D unclear. This CDR3 has 13 residues. With 4 bases removed from V and 3 bases from J, the gap between germline ends came to 7 bases. Germline V gene data show CDR1 as SGHTA and CDR2 as FQGNSA. This chain's CDR3 is CASSSQYNQPQHF. For the CDR3, the DNA is TGTGCCAGCAGCTCACAATACAATCAGCCCCAGCATTTT. Full variable domain (missing parts from reference TRBV7-2 and TRBJ1-5): GAGVSQSPSNKVTEKGKDVELRCDPISGHTALYWYRQSLGQGLEFLIYFQGNSAPDKSGLPSDRFSAERTGGSVSTLTIQRTQQEDSAVYLCASSSQYNQPQHFGDGTRLSIL.

The chain uses TRBV5-1 and TRBJ1-2; D not resolved. The CDR3 is 15 amino acids. With 0 bases removed from V and 6 bases from J, the gap between germline ends came to 15 bases. In germline, CDR1 is SGHRS, CDR2 YFSETQ. The CDR3 loop is CASSLVSLGVDGYTF. The CDR3, as DNA: TGCGCCAGCAGCTTGGTTAGTTTAGGAGTCGATGGCTACACCTTC.

This clone was observed a single time. The rearrangement joins TRBV12-3 or TRBV12-4 to TRBJ1-5, with no clear D. There are 13 residues in the CDR3. The germline V and J ends were trimmed by 6 bases and 6 bases, with 12 bases remaining between them. The CDR3 region has the DNA TGTGCCAGCAGCCCCGGGGAGGGTCAGCCCCAGCATTTT. This codes for CASSPGEGQPQHF.

This clone showed up just a few times. The chain combines TRBV6-4 with TRBJ1-2; 8 bases are shared with TRBD1. This CDR3 has 15 residues. Germline CDR1 MRHNA, CDR2 SNTAGT. Unmatched junction bases numbered 8, after V lost 3 bases and J lost 5 bases. CDR3: CASSEGSGQGYGYTF. The CDR3 DNA reads as TGTGCCAGCAGTGAGGGGAGCGGACAGGGATATGGCTACACCTTC.

The V and J genes are TRBV30 and TRBJ1-1; D remains unclear. This CDR3 has 12 amino acids. CDR1 and CDR2 from the germline V gene are GTSNPN and SVGIG (reference sequence). The V end lost 4 bases, the J end lost 4 bases, and 10 bases lay between the germline ends. The CDR3 sequence is CAWTRSPTEAFF. In DNA form, the CDR3 reads TGTGCCTGGACCCGGAGCCCCACTGAAGCTTTCTTT.

This CDR3 is CASSEVVRLPLGANVLTF. The CDR3 DNA reads as TGTGCCAGCAGTGAAGTAGTCCGACTCCCTCTTGGGGCCAACGTCCTGACTTTC. The chain joins TRBV6-1 to TRBJ2-6; D call uncertain. The germline CDR1 and CDR2 sequences are MNHNS and SASEGT. This CDR3 is 18 amino acids long. Trimming stripped 1 base from V and 3 bases from J, with 16 bases between.

The chain has TRBV2 and TRBJ2-3, with 8 bases lining up with TRBD1. The CDR3 runs to 13 residues. The trim removed 3 bases at V and 7 bases at J, leaving 3 bases unmatched. The germline V gene has CDR1 SNHLY and CDR2 FYNNEI. CDR3: CASSDRTGYTQYF. In DNA, the CDR3 is TGTGCCAGCAGTGATAGGACAGGGTATACGCAGTATTTT.

The rearrangement links TRBV7-2 to TRBJ1-5; no firm D call. Germline V CDR1 and CDR2: SGHTA, FQGNSA. Trimming removed 0 bases from V and 4 bases from J, with 4 bases in between. CDR3 length equals 13 residues. The CDR3 reads CASSLARNQPQHF. CDR3 nucleotide sequence: TGTGCCAGCAGCTTAGCGAGGAATCAGCCCCAGCATTTT. Based on the CDR3 plus reference TRBV7-2 and TRBJ1-5, the full variable domain is GAGVSQSPSNKVTEKGKDVELRCDPISGHTALYWYRQSLGQGLEFLIYFQGNSAPDKSGLPSDRFSAERTGGSVSTLTIQRTQQEDSAVYLCASSLARNQPQHFGDGTRLSIL.